This T cell receptor (beta chain) is from a study of vaccination effects on CD4 cells after COVID-19. Worth noting for this clone: The antigen remains unidentified.

The protocol was immunoSEQ multiplex PCR, while the TCRdb copy is restricted to in-frame clones and leaves out a portion. This sample has roughly 27,000 clones; 75% to 80% occur once, and the top ten carry under 7%. Germline V gene sequence: CDR1 MNHEY, CDR2 SVGEGT. Between the trimmed V and J ends, which lost 3 bases and 7 bases, there was a span of 18 bases. The CDR3 sequence is 15 residues long. Antigen-specific CD4+ T cells expanded by the ViraFEST assay with viral peptide pools were then sequenced. Subsequent to a culture period of around 10 days, CD4+ T cells were isolated. Of the BNT162b2 and mRNA-1273 vaccines, participants received two doses of one or the other.

The V gene is TRBV6-2 or TRBV6-3, the J gene TRBJ1-2; D call uncertain. The sample consisted of CD4+ T cells from PBMCs cultured with SARS-CoV-2 spike peptides, taken after COVID-19 vaccination. The TCR comes from a human donor who received a COVID-19 vaccine. Some clones in this sample may be carry-over from other donors' samples. Here the CDR3 reads CASSYPVRSPLGYTF. CDR3 sequence (DNA): TGTGCCAGCAGTTATCCCGTCAGGTCTCCCCTTGGCTACACCTTC.